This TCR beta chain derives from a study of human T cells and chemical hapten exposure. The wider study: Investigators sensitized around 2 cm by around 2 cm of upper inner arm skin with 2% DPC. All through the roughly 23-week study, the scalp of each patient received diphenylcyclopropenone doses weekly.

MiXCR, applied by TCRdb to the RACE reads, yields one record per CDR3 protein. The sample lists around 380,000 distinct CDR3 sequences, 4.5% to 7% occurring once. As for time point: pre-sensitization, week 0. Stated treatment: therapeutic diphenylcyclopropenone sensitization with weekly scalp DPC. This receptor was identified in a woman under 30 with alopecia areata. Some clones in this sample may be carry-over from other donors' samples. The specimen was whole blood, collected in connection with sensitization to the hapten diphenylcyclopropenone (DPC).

The CDR3 DNA is TGTGCCAGCAGTTTAAGCGGAGGTCGGAACACTGAAGCTTTCTTT. Translating gives CASSLSGGRNTEAFF. This chain connects TRBV12-3 or TRBV12-4 to TRBJ1-1; no firm D call. The CDR3 runs 15 residues. Between the trimmed V and J ends, which lost 2 bases and 1 base, there was a span of 11 bases.